The source of this TCR beta chain is a study of sequential checkpoint blockade in melanoma. General study results and limits: Rising tumor T-cell fraction and clonality meant about 30 times likelier benefit.

Only a few counts were recorded for this clone. Its matching antigen is unknown. Trimming took 3 bases from V and 1 from J, leaving 13 bases between them. Per the germline V gene, CDR1 is LNHDA and CDR2 is SQIVND (reference sequence). The CDR3 sequence is 16 residues long. Only in-frame clones appear in the TCRdb table, and some are missing; sequencing was by immunoSEQ multiplex PCR. Among some 7,000 clones listed, around a quarter were seen once. The treatment here: randomized to nivolumab then ipilimumab (arm A) or the reverse (arm B). This clonotype was sampled from a human donor with melanoma. This sequence joins TRBV19 and TRBJ1-5; D gene uncertain. The specimen was tumor tissue (inferred from file names), collected from a patient given nivolumab and ipilimumab in sequence. CDR3 nucleotide sequence: TGTGCCAGTAGTATGACGAGGACGACAAGCAATCAGCCCCAGCATTTT. Its translation is CASSMTRTTSNQPQHF.